This TCR beta chain was profiled in a study of CD8+ T cells in alopecia areata. Study as a whole: For treated patients, severity scores reflected the percentage of scalp area affected.

The CDR3 is 15 amino acids. Trimming removed 2 bases from V and 4 bases from J; junction bases left unmatched: 8. CDR1 and CDR2 from the germline V gene are GTSNPN and SVGIG (reference sequence). RNA was extracted and reverse transcribed into cDNA as the sequencing template. Clones were read by immunoSEQ multiplex PCR, and TCRdb kept only the in-frame ones, dropping some. Found here are around 270,000 clones, 58% of them singletons; the top ten hold under 2%. This clone was observed a few times. The treatment here: oral pan-JAK inhibitor, 5-10 mg twice daily. The rearrangement joins TRBV30 to TRBJ2-5; 9 bases are a match to TRBD1. The clonotype originates from a human donor with alopecia areata. The material sequenced was CD4+ T cells sorted from blood, taken at week 24, from a patient treated with tofacitinib. CDR3 sequence (DNA): TGTGCCTGGAGTCGGATGGGACAGGGTGGAGAGACCCAGTACTTC. Protein product: CAWSRMGQGGETQYF.